This is a list of T cell receptor beta chains from one sample in a study of spatial heterogeneity in lung cancer. TCRdb itself ran the 5' RACE reads through MiXCR, one entry per CDR3 protein. In the table there are 30,000 to 50,000 distinct CDR3 sequences, 5.8% of which are singletons. The specimen was PBMCs, collected at surgery. The receptors derive from a male donor with early-stage non-small cell lung cancer. Both conserved end residues are part of each CDR3. The D gene is left open where the match is weak. Not every row has a clone size; where given, it reads once, few, many or a size class.

j_gene: TRBJ2-5
v_gene: TRBV4-3
abundance: few
d_gene: TRBD1
CDR3aa: CASSLGTGGGQETQYF
CDR3nt: TGCGCCAGCAGCCTAGGGACAGGGGGGGGACAAGAGACCCAGTACTTC

j_gene: TRBJ2-3
v_gene: TRBV6-2/TRBV6-3
abundance: few
d_gene: -
CDR3aa: CASSKGGGGRTDTQYF
CDR3nt: TGTGCCAGCAGTAAGGGAGGGGGCGGCCGCACAGATACGCAGTATTTT

j_gene: TRBJ2-7
v_gene: TRBV2
abundance: few
d_gene: -
CDR3aa: CASMTYEQYF
CDR3nt: TGTGCCAGCATGACCTACGAGCAGTACTTC

j_gene: TRBJ2-7
v_gene: TRBV29-1
abundance: many
d_gene: -
CDR3aa: CSVGPRGSYEQYF
CDR3nt: TGCAGTGTAGGACCGAGGGGCTCCTACGAGCAGTACTTC

j_gene: TRBJ1-1
v_gene: TRBV5-1
abundance: many
d_gene: TRBD1
CDR3aa: CASSSWDSLNTEAFF
CDR3nt: TGCGCCAGCAGCTCCTGGGACAGTTTGAACACTGAAGCTTTCTTT

j_gene: TRBJ2-7
v_gene: TRBV27
abundance: many
d_gene: TRBD2
CDR3aa: CASSNHGLAGSSYEQYF
CDR3nt: TGTGCCAGCAGTAATCACGGACTAGCGGGATCCTCCTACGAGCAGTACTTC

j_gene: TRBJ2-3
v_gene: TRBV5-1
abundance: few
d_gene: TRBD2
CDR3aa: CASSSQLAGGSTDTQYF
CDR3nt: TGCGCCAGCAGCTCCCAACTAGCGGGGGGCTCCACAGATACGCAGTATTTT

j_gene: TRBJ2-3
v_gene: TRBV6-2/TRBV6-3
abundance: many
d_gene: TRBD2
CDR3aa: CASSGGLAGARDTQYF
CDR3nt: TGTGCCAGCAGTGGCGGATTAGCGGGGGCTAGAGATACGCAGTATTTT

j_gene: TRBJ2-2
v_gene: TRBV19
abundance: -
d_gene: -
CDR3aa: CASSIGSLPGTGELFF
CDR3nt: TGTGCCAGTAGTATAGGGTCCCTCCCGGGCACCGGGGAGCTGTTTTTT

j_gene: TRBJ2-7
v_gene: TRBV24-1
abundance: few
d_gene: -
CDR3aa: CATSDGRYEQYF
CDR3nt: TGTGCCACCAGTGATGGGAGGTACGAGCAGTACTTC

j_gene: TRBJ1-2
v_gene: TRBV5-4
abundance: many
d_gene: TRBD1
CDR3aa: CASSSDRDLSLGYTF
CDR3nt: TGTGCCAGCAGCTCAGACAGGGACCTTTCTCTTGGCTACACCTTC

j_gene: TRBJ1-6
v_gene: TRBV5-1
abundance: many
d_gene: -
CDR3aa: CASSLEGPGNNSPLHF
CDR3nt: TGCGCCAGCAGCTTGGAAGGGCCGGGGAATAATTCACCCCTCCACTTT

j_gene: TRBJ2-3
v_gene: TRBV24-1
abundance: many
d_gene: -
CDR3aa: CATSDPTGTPRDTQYF
CDR3nt: TGTGCCACCAGTGATCCTACCGGGACTCCTAGAGATACGCAGTATTTT

j_gene: TRBJ2-7
v_gene: TRBV20-1
abundance: many
d_gene: -
CDR3aa: CSATSRGSSYEQYF
CDR3nt: TGCAGTGCTACCTCACGGGGGAGCTCCTACGAGCAGTACTTC

j_gene: TRBJ2-3
v_gene: TRBV7-9
abundance: -
d_gene: -
CDR3aa: CASSLIAGTDTQYF
CDR3nt: TGTGCCAGCAGCTTAATAGCGGGCACAGATACGCAGTATTTT

j_gene: TRBJ2-2
v_gene: TRBV7-3
abundance: -
d_gene: TRBD2
CDR3aa: CASSLSGSGGTGELFF
CDR3nt: TGTGCCAGCAGCTTAAGCGGAAGCGGGGGAACCGGGGAGCTGTTTTTT

j_gene: TRBJ2-3
v_gene: TRBV12-3/TRBV12-4
abundance: -
d_gene: TRBD2
CDR3aa: CASSLEGLGSDTQYF
CDR3nt: TGTGCCAGCAGTCTAGAGGGACTAGGGTCAGATACGCAGTATTTT

j_gene: TRBJ2-1
v_gene: TRBV5-4
abundance: many
d_gene: -
CDR3aa: CASSFRLGDYNEQFF
CDR3nt: TGTGCCAGCAGCTTTCGACTGGGGGATTACAATGAGCAGTTCTTC

j_gene: TRBJ1-5
v_gene: TRBV24-1
abundance: few
d_gene: TRBD1
CDR3aa: CATSDTGQANQPQHF
CDR3nt: TGTGCCACCAGTGATACGGGACAGGCCAATCAGCCCCAGCATTTT

j_gene: TRBJ1-4
v_gene: TRBV29-1
abundance: many
d_gene: -
CDR3aa: CSVAHGTEKLFF
CDR3nt: TGCAGCGTTGCCCACGGGACTGAAAAACTGTTTTTT

j_gene: TRBJ2-5
v_gene: TRBV20-1
abundance: medium-sized
d_gene: TRBD2
CDR3aa: CSAGVDGGAWTETQYF
CDR3nt: TGCAGTGCTGGCGTGGACGGGGGGGCCTGGACGGAGACCCAGTACTTC

j_gene: TRBJ2-5
v_gene: TRBV2
abundance: few
d_gene: -
CDR3aa: CASRASLGAHPETQYF
CDR3nt: TGTGCCAGCAGAGCGAGCTTGGGGGCGCACCCCGAGACCCAGTACTTC

j_gene: TRBJ2-6
v_gene: TRBV28
abundance: many
d_gene: -
CDR3aa: CASSTDRVLTF
CDR3nt: TGTGCCAGCAGCACGGATAGGGTCCTGACTTTC

j_gene: TRBJ2-1
v_gene: TRBV10-3
abundance: few
d_gene: -
CDR3aa: CAISESIGTHRGGEQFF
CDR3nt: TGTGCCATCAGTGAGTCGATCGGGACCCATCGAGGAGGTGAGCAGTTCTTC

j_gene: TRBJ1-1
v_gene: TRBV28
abundance: few
d_gene: -
CDR3aa: CASSSLGTPAEAFF
CDR3nt: TGTGCCAGCAGCTCCCTCGGGACACCCGCTGAAGCTTTCTTT

j_gene: TRBJ2-3
v_gene: TRBV19
abundance: many
d_gene: -
CDR3aa: CASSIGLGADTQYF
CDR3nt: TGTGCCAGTAGTATAGGACTAGGGGCAGATACGCAGTATTTT

j_gene: TRBJ1-4
v_gene: TRBV5-8
abundance: -
d_gene: -
CDR3aa: CASSGTPGAEKLFF
CDR3nt: TGTGCCAGCAGCGGAACACCAGGGGCCGAAAAACTGTTTTTT

j_gene: TRBJ2-3
v_gene: TRBV11-3
abundance: -
d_gene: TRBD1
CDR3aa: CASSHDRGTDTQYF
CDR3nt: TGTGCCAGCAGCCACGACAGGGGCACAGATACGCAGTATTTT

j_gene: TRBJ1-6
v_gene: TRBV5-6
abundance: many
d_gene: -
CDR3aa: CASSLWGRESLNSPLHF
CDR3nt: TGTGCCAGCAGCTTGTGGGGCAGGGAATCCCTTAATTCACCCCTCCACTTT

j_gene: TRBJ2-5
v_gene: TRBV7-9
abundance: -
d_gene: -
CDR3aa: CASSLVGGQETQYF
CDR3nt: TGTGCCAGCAGCTTAGTTGGCGGGCAAGAGACCCAGTACTTC

j_gene: TRBJ2-2
v_gene: TRBV18
abundance: many
d_gene: TRBD2
CDR3aa: CASSPMSGGANTGELFF
CDR3nt: TGTGCCAGCTCACCAATGAGCGGGGGTGCGAACACCGGGGAGCTGTTTTTT

j_gene: TRBJ1-2
v_gene: TRBV4-3
abundance: -
d_gene: -
CDR3aa: CASSRNGRYGYTF
CDR3nt: TGCGCCAGCAGCCGGAATGGGCGGTATGGCTACACCTTC

j_gene: TRBJ1-5
v_gene: TRBV6-5
abundance: few
d_gene: -
CDR3aa: CASSPNEGNQPQHF
CDR3nt: TGTGCCAGCAGTCCGAATGAGGGGAATCAGCCCCAGCATTTT

j_gene: TRBJ1-1
v_gene: TRBV18
abundance: -
d_gene: TRBD1
CDR3aa: CASFSGQGPGWGTEAFF
CDR3nt: TGTGCCAGCTTCAGTGGACAGGGCCCTGGTTGGGGCACTGAAGCTTTCTTT

j_gene: TRBJ1-4
v_gene: TRBV11-2
abundance: -
d_gene: -
CDR3aa: CASSPRGRATNEKLFF
CDR3nt: TGTGCCAGCAGTCCGAGGGGCCGCGCAACTAATGAAAAACTGTTTTTT

j_gene: TRBJ1-2
v_gene: TRBV4-1
abundance: -
d_gene: TRBD1
CDR3aa: CASSLRDRGPVYGYTF
CDR3nt: TGCGCCAGCAGCCTACGGGACAGGGGACCCGTCTATGGCTACACCTTC

j_gene: TRBJ2-7
v_gene: TRBV28
abundance: few
d_gene: TRBD1
CDR3aa: CASEGQGYEQYF
CDR3nt: TGTGCCAGCGAGGGACAGGGCTACGAGCAGTACTTC

j_gene: TRBJ1-1
v_gene: TRBV12-3/TRBV12-4
abundance: medium-sized
d_gene: -
CDR3aa: CASISPLVAEAFF
CDR3nt: TGTGCCAGCATCTCCCCTCTGGTGGCTGAAGCTTTCTTT

j_gene: TRBJ2-7
v_gene: TRBV7-9
abundance: many
d_gene: -
CDR3aa: CASSLSYEQYF
CDR3nt: TGTGCCAGCAGCTTATCCTACGAGCAGTACTTC

j_gene: TRBJ2-7
v_gene: TRBV12-3/TRBV12-4
abundance: many
d_gene: TRBD2
CDR3aa: CASSSNLPGGEQYF
CDR3nt: TGTGCCAGCAGTTCCAACCTCCCGGGGGGGGAGCAGTACTTC

j_gene: TRBJ1-2
v_gene: TRBV28
abundance: many
d_gene: -
CDR3aa: CASSLWAVPNYGYTF
CDR3nt: TGTGCCAGCAGTTTATGGGCAGTACCGAACTATGGCTACACCTTC

j_gene: TRBJ2-5
v_gene: TRBV5-6
abundance: many
d_gene: -
CDR3aa: CASSFVADSKTETQYF
CDR3nt: TGTGCCAGCAGCTTTGTGGCCGACAGTAAAACGGAGACCCAGTACTTC

j_gene: TRBJ1-1
v_gene: TRBV20-1
abundance: many
d_gene: -
CDR3aa: CSARDGARTAKNTEAFF
CDR3nt: TGCAGTGCTAGAGATGGTGCTCGGACAGCCAAGAACACTGAAGCTTTCTTT

j_gene: TRBJ2-2
v_gene: TRBV24-1
abundance: few
d_gene: -
CDR3aa: CATSSSGSITGELFF
CDR3nt: TGTGCCACCTCCTCCTCAGGATCGATCACCGGGGAGCTGTTTTTT

j_gene: TRBJ1-5
v_gene: TRBV12-3/TRBV12-4
abundance: many
d_gene: TRBD1
CDR3aa: CASSPDRGSRNQPQHF
CDR3nt: TGTGCCAGCAGTCCCGACAGGGGATCTCGCAATCAGCCCCAGCATTTT

j_gene: TRBJ1-1
v_gene: TRBV6-5
abundance: few
d_gene: -
CDR3aa: CASRGDSLKTGTEAFF
CDR3nt: TGTGCCAGCAGGGGCGACAGTCTGAAAACGGGCACTGAAGCTTTCTTT

j_gene: TRBJ2-7
v_gene: TRBV6-4
abundance: many
d_gene: -
CDR3aa: CASSDPTSSSGSYEQYF
CDR3nt: TGTGCCAGCAGTGACCCTACCTCCTCGTCTGGTTCCTACGAGCAGTACTTC

j_gene: TRBJ2-2
v_gene: TRBV28
abundance: many
d_gene: TRBD1
CDR3aa: CASSFPAGTGNTGELFF
CDR3nt: TGTGCCAGCAGTTTCCCTGCCGGGACAGGGAACACCGGGGAGCTGTTTTTT

j_gene: TRBJ1-1
v_gene: TRBV6-2/TRBV6-3
abundance: many
d_gene: -
CDR3aa: CASSYGDSGNTEAFF
CDR3nt: TGTGCCAGCAGTTACGGGGATTCCGGGAACACTGAAGCTTTCTTT

j_gene: TRBJ2-4
v_gene: TRBV7-8
abundance: many
d_gene: -
CDR3aa: CASSLEGSGIQYF
CDR3nt: TGTGCCAGCAGCTTAGAGGGTTCTGGCATTCAGTACTTC

j_gene: TRBJ2-7
v_gene: TRBV5-4
abundance: many
d_gene: -
CDR3aa: CASSQGRTSYEQYF
CDR3nt: TGTGCCAGCAGCCAGGGACGGACCTCCTACGAGCAGTACTTC

j_gene: TRBJ2-3
v_gene: TRBV6-2/TRBV6-3
abundance: -
d_gene: TRBD2
CDR3aa: CASSYWTSGTDTQYF
CDR3nt: TGTGCCAGCAGCTATTGGACTAGCGGGACAGATACGCAGTATTTT

j_gene: TRBJ2-7
v_gene: TRBV5-4
abundance: -
d_gene: -
CDR3aa: CASSSGLGDSYEQYF
CDR3nt: TGTGCCAGCAGCTCGGGACTGGGGGACTCCTACGAGCAGTACTTC

j_gene: TRBJ2-2
v_gene: TRBV3-1
abundance: many
d_gene: -
CDR3aa: CASSRRRGQGTGELFF
CDR3nt: TGTGCCAGCAGCCGCAGGCGGGGGCAGGGCACCGGGGAGCTGTTTTTT